The 32 T cell receptor beta chains below were found in one sample sequenced in a study of cytomegalovirus exposure and HLA in healthy donors. In the PCR, 60 Vbeta and 13 Jbeta primers were used. Here immunoSEQ multiplex PCR was the method, and the copy in TCRdb shows in-frame clones only, minus some. The repertoire consists of about 120,000 clones, with over 70% occurring once and the leading ten covering 1% to 1.5%. Sequenced: PBMCs. These TCRs come from a female donor in good health and CMV-seronegative.

This chain links TRBV5-1 with TRBJ2-2, with TRBD1 matching 8 bases. The V segment lost 5 bases and the J segment 2 bases; nucleotides outside the gene matches: 14. CDR3 length: 18 residues. The germline V gene encodes CDR1 SGHRS and CDR2 YFSETQ. This CDR3 reads CASRPPISGTGNTGELFF. The CDR3, as DNA: TGCGCCAGCAGGCCTCCTATTTCCGGGACAGGCAACACCGGGGAGCTGTTTTTT.

The chain has TRBV7-6 and TRBJ2-1, with TRBD1 matching 7 bases. Trimming at V came to 5 bases and at J to 0 bases, leaving 13 bases not matched to a gene. This CDR3 has 18 residues. The V gene's germline CDR1 is SGHVS and CDR2 FNYEAQ. DNA for the CDR3: TGTGCCAGCAGCCAAATAGACGACAGGGTGAACTCCTACAATGAGCAGTTCTTC. Protein: CASSQIDDRVNSYNEQFF. Drawing the rest from reference TRBV7-6 and TRBJ2-1, the complete variable domain is GAGVSQSPRYKVTKRGQDVALRCDPISGHVSLYWYRQALGQGPEFLTYFNYEAQQDKSGLPNDRFSAERPEGSISTLTIQRTEQRDSAMYRCASSQIDDRVNSYNEQFFGPGTRLTVL.

The genes are TRBV7-6 and TRBJ2-3; a weak D match, TRBD2 (5 bases). Trimming removed 1 base at V and 3 bases at J, with 14 bases between. CDR1 SGHVS and CDR2 FNYEAQ come from the germline V gene. This CDR3 spans 16 amino acids. CDR3 region: CASSLDTHRGTDTQYF. CDR3 in DNA: TGTGCCAGCAGCTTAGATACCCACCGAGGGACAGATACGCAGTATTTT.

The chain links TRBV28 to TRBJ2-1; no clear D. V lost 4 bases and J 4 bases, leaving 2 bases between the germline ends. CDR1 and CDR2 from the germline V gene are MDHEN and SYDVKM. This CDR3 is 11 amino acids long. For the CDR3, the DNA is TGTGCCAGCAGTTCATACAATGAGCAGTTCTTC. As protein: CASSSYNEQFF.

This chain connects TRBV10-3 to TRBJ2-7; 8 nucleotides line up with TRBD2. Germline V gene lookup returns CDR1 ENHRY and CDR2 SYGVKD. V dropped 0 bases and J dropped 5; count of bases not matched to a gene: 9. This CDR3 region has 16 residues. The CDR3 loop is CAISESPAGVPDEQYF. DNA for the CDR3: TGTGCCATCAGTGAGTCTCCAGCGGGAGTTCCAGACGAGCAGTACTTC.

This clone was seen more than once but under ten times. The chain links TRBV4-1 to TRBJ2-2, with 7 positions matching TRBD1. CDR3 length: 15 residues. The V segment lost 5 bases and the J segment 6 bases; nucleotides outside the gene matches: 9. Germline CDR1 MGHRA, CDR2 YSYEKL. The CDR3 region has the DNA TGCGCCAGCAGCTGGGGCCGACAGGGTTCCGGGGAGCTGTTTTTT. Its protein product is CASSWGRQGSGELFF.

This chain connects TRBV7-2 to TRBJ2-5; TRBD1 aligns across 9 bases. Germline V lookup: CDR1 SGHTA, CDR2 FQGNSA. The ends lost 3 bases at V and 4 bases at J; junction bases unmatched: 6. This CDR3 has 15 amino acids. The CDR3 region has the DNA TGTGCCAGCAGCTTTGGCAACAGGGGGCGAGAGACCCAGTACTTC. Translating it yields CASSFGNRGRETQYF.

The chain employs TRBV5-4 and TRBJ2-1; TRBD1 matches 7 bases. From germline, CDR1 is SGHNT and CDR2 YYREEE (reference sequence). This CDR3 is 13 amino acids long. Trimming took 2 bases from V and 8 from J; bases not matched to a gene: 4. The DNA for the CDR3 is TGTGCCAGCAGCTTTGAGCAGGGGGATGAGCAGTTCTTC. Translating gives CASSFEQGDEQFF.

The gene calls are TRBV5-5 and TRBJ2-3, with 7 nucleotides matching TRBD2. The V gene's germline CDR1 is SGHKS and CDR2 YYEKEE (reference sequence). The junction had 12 bases not matched to a gene; V was cut back by 6 bases and J by 5 bases. The CDR3 covers 15 residues. CDR3 nucleotides: TGTGCCAGCATCGCCGAAGCGGGGAGGCAAGATACGCAGTATTTT. The encoded protein is CASIAEAGRQDTQYF.

The chain is built from TRBV6-5 and TRBJ1-2, with D hard to call. CDR1 is MNHEY, CDR2 SVGAGI, per germline. There are 14 residues in the CDR3. The germline V and J ends were trimmed by 6 bases and 3 bases, with 14 bases remaining between them. The CDR3 loop reads CASSPHVQDYGYTF. CDR3 coding DNA: TGTGCCAGCAGCCCACATGTTCAAGACTATGGCTACACCTTC.

A remark on this clone: One junction end does not reproduce the germline sequence, and a read error may be involved. The chain uses TRBV7-9 and TRBJ2-7; TRBD1 might be the D (6 bases). The CDR3 has 12 amino acids. CDR1 is SEHNR and CDR2 is FQNEAQ in the germline V gene (reference sequence). CDR3 nucleotides: TGTTCCAGCAGCCTCGACAGGTACGAGCAGTACTTC. It yields the protein CSSSLDRYEQYF.

In regard to this clone: This specimen includes other DNA sequences encoding the same CDR3. This sequence joins TRBV18 and TRBJ1-5; TRBD1 matches at 11 bases. From germline, CDR1 is KGHSH and CDR2 LQKENI. The CDR3 covers 15 residues. With V trimmed by 6 bases and J by 7 bases, 8 bases remained unmatched. CDR3 residues: CASSPSRTGGQPQHF. The CDR3 DNA reads TGTGCCAGCTCGCCATCAAGGACAGGGGGCCAGCCCCAGCATTTT.

The count of this clone is one. The chain joins TRBV5-6 to TRBJ1-4; the match to TRBD1 covers 8 bases. Germline assignment: CDR1 SGHDT and CDR2 YYEEEE. Trimming removed 4 bases from V and 3 bases from J; junction bases left unmatched: 5. This CDR3 has 15 residues. The CDR3 loop reads CASSPLTGANEKLFF. The CDR3 DNA reads TGTGCCAGCAGCCCATTGACAGGGGCTAATGAAAAACTGTTTTTT.

V gene TRBV4-2 combines with J gene TRBJ2-7, with TRBD2 identical over 11 bases. J was trimmed by 4 bases and V by 1 base; bases with no gene match: 12. This CDR3 is built from 18 residues. Germline lookup yields CDR1 LGHNA and CDR2 YNFKEQ. CDR3: CASSQATPGTSGVYEQYF. The CDR3, as DNA: TGTGCCAGCAGCCAAGCTACTCCCGGGACTAGCGGTGTTTACGAGCAGTACTTC.

The V call is TRBV7-9, the J call TRBJ1-2; perhaps TRBD1 as D (6 bases). Trimming took 1 base from V and 0 from J, leaving 12 bases between them. Looked up from germline, CDR1 is SEHNR and CDR2 is FQNEAQ (reference sequence). This CDR3 spans 16 amino acids. The CDR3 here is CASSLGMAGANYGYTF. The CDR3, as DNA: TGTGCCAGCAGCTTAGGAATGGCAGGGGCTAACTATGGCTACACCTTC.

This chain connects TRBV2 to TRBJ2-7, with TRBD1 matching 10 bases. Per germline, CDR1 SNHLY and CDR2 FYNNEI. V lost 8 bases, J lost 3 bases, and 10 bases stayed unmatched. The CDR3 covers 15 residues. The CDR3 spells CASSQAGTGVYEQYF. The CDR3 DNA is TGTGCCAGCTCCCAGGCCGGGACAGGGGTCTACGAGCAGTACTTC.

The rearrangement uses TRBV20-1 and TRBJ2-5, with D uncertain. V lost 3 bases, J lost 4 bases, and 6 bases lay in between. The CDR3 has 11 residues. The germline gives CDR1 DFQATT, CDR2 SNEGSKA (reference sequence). DNA of the CDR3: TGCAGTGCTAGTATGAGAGAGACCCAGTACTTC. Protein: CSASMRETQYF.

In its sample, this clone was seen a few times. The genes are TRBV2 and TRBJ2-1; D remains ambiguous. CDR1 is SNHLY and CDR2 is FYNNEI in the germline V gene. V was clipped by 4 bases and J by 4 bases, with 8 bases between them. The CDR3 covers 13 residues. CDR3 nucleotide sequence: TGTGCCAGCAGTGCAGAACAATACAATGAGCAGTTCTTC. Protein: CASSAEQYNEQFF.

The chain carries TRBV11-2 and TRBJ1-5; 8 positions match TRBD1. CDR1 and CDR2 from the germline V gene are SGHAT and FQNNGV. V dropped 10 bases and J dropped 2; count of bases not matched to a gene: 7. This CDR3 has 14 amino acids. The CDR3 sequence is CATGGTGGNQPQHF. For the CDR3, the DNA is TGTGCCACCGGGGGGACAGGAGGCAATCAGCCCCAGCATTTT.

This clone was detected only once. This rearrangement joins TRBV2 to TRBJ1-5, with TRBD1 identical over 7 bases. CDR1 SNHLY and CDR2 FYNNEI come from the germline V gene. The CDR3 is 15 amino acids. V gave up 3 bases and J gave up 3 bases; unmatched junction bases: 5. CDR3 in DNA: TGTGCCAGCAGTGAGGGGGGACAGCCCAATCAGCCCCAGCATTTT. Its protein is CASSEGGQPNQPQHF.

This rearrangement joins TRBV6-5 to TRBJ2-5; tentative D call: TRBD2 (5 bases). CDR1 and CDR2 (germline): MNHEY, SVGAGI. The CDR3 sequence is 13 residues long. V was pared by 5 bases and J by 6 bases, with 13 bases between. The CDR3 nucleotides are TGTGCCAGCAGTACTAGTTTTTCCCAGACCCAGTACTTC. It encodes CASSTSFSQTQYF.

The rearrangement joins TRBV11-3 to TRBJ2-5; D remains unclear. This CDR3 is 13 amino acids long. Germline V lookup: CDR1 SGHNT, CDR2 YENEEA. V lost 5 bases, J lost 5 bases, and 12 bases lay in between. The DNA of the CDR3 is TGTGCCAGCAGCCCGTCACTCGCGGAGACCCAGTACTTC. Protein sequence: CASSPSLAETQYF.

Remarks on this clone: The same CDR3 arises from other DNA sequences in this sample as well. The CDR3 region is CASSPGQQETQYF. The CDR3 DNA reads TGTGCCAGCTCACCAGGACAGCAAGAGACCCAGTACTTC. This sequence joins TRBV18 and TRBJ2-5, with D tentatively TRBD1 (6 bases). CDR3 length equals 13 residues. The V end lost 2 bases, the J end lost 2 bases, and 6 bases lay between the germline ends. Germline V gene sequence: CDR1 KGHSH, CDR2 LQKENI.

This chain links TRBV6-6 with TRBJ1-5, with D possibly matching TRBD1 (5 bases). The CDR3 has 14 residues. Trimming shortened V by 6 bases and J by 7 bases, and 16 bases separated the two germline ends. In germline, CDR1 is MNHNY, CDR2 SVGAGI (reference sequence). CDR3 bases: TGTGCCAGCAGGGCCGACAGTACCCACCAGCCCCAGCATTTT. Protein sequence: CASRADSTHQPQHF.

The rearrangement joins TRBV9 to TRBJ1-2; the match to TRBD1 covers 8 bases. The junction had 5 bases not matched to a gene; V was cut back by 0 bases and J by 4 bases. Germline CDR1 and CDR2: SGDLS and YYNGEE. The CDR3 covers 15 residues. CDR3 bases: TGTGCCAGCAGCGTAGGTGACAGGGGAGTCTATGGCTACACCTTC. Translated: CASSVGDRGVYGYTF. The full variable domain, with the rest looked up from reference TRBV9 and TRBJ1-2, is DSGVTQTPKHLITATGQRVTLRCSPRSGDLSVYWYQQSLDQGLQFLIQYYNGEERAKGNILERFSAQQFPDLHSELNLSSLELGDSALYFCASSVGDRGVYGYTFGSGTRLTVV.

V gene TRBV30 combines with J gene TRBJ1-1; the match to TRBD1 covers 7 bases. V lost 1 base, J lost 4 bases, and 9 bases stayed unmatched. Germline V gene lookup returns CDR1 GTSNPN and CDR2 SVGIG (reference sequence). This CDR3 spans 15 amino acids. The CDR3 here is CAWSARGQGGTEAFF. The DNA of the CDR3 is TGTGCCTGGAGTGCACGGGGGCAGGGGGGCACTGAAGCTTTCTTT.

V is TRBV5-1 and J is TRBJ2-1, with 14 bases matching TRBD2. The ends lost 3 bases at V and 2 bases at J; junction bases unmatched: 10. Germline CDR1 SGHRS, CDR2 YFSETQ. This CDR3 spans 19 amino acids. For the CDR3, the DNA is TGCGCCAGCAGCTCCCCCGGGACTAGCGGGAGAGAGACCTACAATGAGCAGTTCTTC. It translates to CASSSPGTSGRETYNEQFF.

V and J are TRBV19 and TRBJ1-5; D possibly corresponds to TRBD1 (6 bases). Trimming stripped 3 bases from V and 9 bases from J, with 15 bases between. Germline values: CDR1 LNHDA, CDR2 SQIVND (reference sequence). This CDR3 comprises 14 residues. CDR3 DNA: TGTGCCAGTAGTATGGACAGTTACTCGCGGCCCCAGCATTTT. Amino acids: CASSMDSYSRPQHF.

This chain uses TRBV5-1 with TRBJ1-3; 8 positions match TRBD1. The CDR3 has 15 amino acids. Germline loops: CDR1 SGHRS, CDR2 YFSETQ. Germline trimming cut 1 base from V and 8 bases from J; bases unmatched to any gene: 8. This chain's CDR3 is CASSLNKQGVDTIYF. DNA for the CDR3: TGCGCCAGCAGCTTGAACAAACAGGGGGTTGACACCATATATTTT. Complete variable domain (other parts from reference TRBV5-1 and TRBJ1-3): KAGVTQTPRYLIKTRGQQVTLSCSPISGHRSVSWYQQTPGQGLQFLFEYFSETQRNKGNFPGRFSGRQFSNSRSEMNVSTLELGDSALYLCASSLNKQGVDTIYFGEGSWLTVV.

The rearrangement joins TRBV21-1 to TRBJ2-1; TRBD2, the table's D call, was not compared with the DNA. TRBV21-1 is tagged as a pseudogene. This CDR3 has 15 amino acids. CDR3 sequence reads: CASSKGRGWDNEQFF. CDR3 DNA sequence: TGTGCCAGCAGCAAGGGGAGGGGATGGGACAATGAGCAGTTCTTC.

The CDR3 DNA reads TGCGCCAGCAGCCACCAGCCAGGGGGCAATGAGCAGTTCTTC. This sequence encodes CASSHQPGGNEQFF. The chain couples TRBV4-1 to TRBJ2-1, with TRBD1 matching over 7 bases. Germline V gene sequence: CDR1 MGHRA, CDR2 YSYEKL. J lost 6 bases, V lost 3 bases, and 5 bases had no gene match. The CDR3 runs to 14 residues.

V usage is TRBV19 and J usage is TRBJ2-5, with D possibly TRBD1 on 5 matching bases. Germline V lookup: CDR1 LNHDA, CDR2 SQIVND (reference sequence). V shed 4 bases and J shed 3 bases, with 9 bases lying between them. This CDR3 contains 13 residues. CDR3 residues: CASSNRREETQYF. In DNA, the CDR3 is TGTGCCAGTAGTAACCGCAGGGAAGAGACCCAGTACTTC.